The sample holds many counts of the clone carrying this T cell receptor (beta chain). The antigen remains unidentified. Trimming removed 0 bases at V and 1 base at J, with 14 bases between. Germline V lookup: CDR1 KGHDR, CDR2 SFDVKD. The CDR3 loop spans 17 amino acids. Time point described: persistent/refractory GD, antithyroid drugs over 5 years with positive TRAb. PBMC-extracted RNA yielded the TCR library. Per American Thyroid Association guidelines, Graves' disease was diagnosed. Peripheral blood, at 7.5 to 9 milliliters, went into EDTA tubes. These data originate in a study of regulatory T cells in long-lasting Graves disease. The study, taken as a whole, reports: Patients with persistent disease showed a bias toward TRBV28, TRBJ1-2 and TRBJ2-5. Reduced TCR diversity was observed in persistent Graves' patients versus newly diagnosed patients.

Investigators prepared the TCR beta libraries by applying iRepertoire HTBI primers and Arm-PCR of CDR3 regions. TCRdb reanalysed the multiplex PCR reads using MiXCR and keeps one entry per CDR3 protein. The data hold roughly 400,000 distinct CDR3 sequences, with around 20% observed a single time. The origin of this receptor is a female donor with Graves disease. The rearrangement links TRBV24-1 to TRBJ1-1; D is undetermined. Material: peripheral blood mononuclear cells (PBMCs), obtained when the disease was refractory, from a patient treated with antithyroid drugs. CDR3 coding DNA: TGTGCCACCAGTGATTTGACTTCTCTCAAAGGGAACACTGAAGCTTTCTTT. Translation: CATSDLTSLKGNTEAFF.